This TCR beta chain originates from a study of identical twins. Findings and caveats of the study: Twin pairs' shared out-of-frame alpha sequences were enriched in low generation probability. Among beta out-of-frame sequences, excess sharing between twins appeared weaker.

As regards this clonotype: As yet, its antigen is unknown.

Germline values: CDR1 SGHRS, CDR2 YFSETQ. The V segment lost 5 bases and the J segment 7 bases; nucleotides outside the gene matches: 10. The CDR3 consists of 15 residues. TCRdb used MiXCR to reprocess the 5' RACE reads, holding one entry per CDR3 protein. The repertoire includes around 1.7 million distinct CDR3 sequences, about 32% of them detected once, and around 0.3% sits in the top ten. Sequencing was performed on cord blood. The sequence came from a newborn girl in good health. V is TRBV5-1 and J is TRBJ2-2; 8 bases are shared with TRBD1. The CDR3 protein is CASSGQGLKIGELFF. The DNA for the CDR3 is TGCGCCAGCAGTGGACAGGGATTGAAGATCGGGGAGCTGTTTTTT.